This passage covers 19 T cell receptor beta chains from one sample sequenced in a study of CD8+ T cells in alopecia areata. Sequencing used cDNA as its template, made by extracting RNA and reverse transcribing it. The protocol was immunoSEQ multiplex PCR, while the TCRdb copy is restricted to in-frame clones and leaves out a portion. The sample has about 200,000 clones, more than 30% seen once. Regarding treatment: oral pan-JAK inhibitor, 5-10 mg twice daily. The material sequenced was CD4+ T cells sorted from blood, taken around week 30, from a patient treated with tofacitinib. The receptors come from a human donor with alopecia areata.

The rearrangement links TRBV29-1 to TRBJ1-5; 7 bases are a match to TRBD1. Trimming at V came to 0 bases and at J to 11 bases, leaving 13 bases not matched to a gene. CDR3 length equals 15 residues. The V gene's germline CDR1 is SQVTM and CDR2 ANQGSEA. The CDR3: CSVEDQGGPQGAQHF. In DNA form, the CDR3 reads TGCAGCGTTGAAGATCAAGGGGGCCCCCAGGGGGCCCAGCATTTT. The variable domain in full, completed from reference TRBV29-1 and TRBJ1-5, reads SAVISQKPSRDICQRGTSLTIQCQVDSQVTMMFWYRQQPGQSLTLIATANQGSEATYESGFVIDKFPISRPNLTFSTLTVSNMSPEDSSIYLCSVEDQGGPQGAQHFGDGTRLSIL.

To note about this clone: Other DNA sequences in this sample translate to the same CDR3. The V gene is TRBV9, the J gene TRBJ1-1; 8 positions match TRBD1. This CDR3 has 14 residues. Germline lookup yields CDR1 SGDLS and CDR2 YYNGEE. V trimming: 2 bases; J trimming: 0 bases; junction bases outside the gene matches: 0. The DNA of the CDR3 is TGTGCCAGCAGCGTGGGACAGGTGAACACTGAAGCTTTCTTT. Translating it yields CASSVGQVNTEAFF.

The rearrangement joins TRBV5-6 to TRBJ2-4; TRBD1 agrees at 10 bases. J lost 9 bases, V lost 2 bases, and 8 bases had no gene match. The CDR3 totals 15 residues. Germline V CDR1 and CDR2: SGHDT, YYEEEE. The CDR3 reads CASSFQPGQGSIQYF. The CDR3 DNA is TGTGCCAGCAGCTTCCAGCCGGGACAGGGGTCCATTCAGTACTTC. The full variable domain, its missing parts supplied by reference TRBV5-6 and TRBJ2-4, is DAGVTQSPTHLIKTRGQQVTLRCSPKSGHDTVSWYQQALGQGPQFIFQYYEEEERQRGNFPDRFSGHQFPNYSSELNVNALLLGDSALYLCASSFQPGQGSIQYFGAGTRLSVL.

The chain is built from TRBV5-1 and TRBJ1-1; 8 positions match TRBD1. Germline V gene data show CDR1 as SGHRS and CDR2 as YFSETQ. This CDR3 region has 14 residues. V lost 4 bases, J lost 8 bases, and 10 bases stayed unmatched. The CDR3 region is CASSPGQGLSEAFF. The CDR3 DNA follows: TGCGCCAGCAGCCCAGGACAGGGATTGTCAGAAGCTTTCTTT. Complete variable domain (other parts from reference TRBV5-1 and TRBJ1-1): KAGVTQTPRYLIKTRGQQVTLSCSPISGHRSVSWYQQTPGQGLQFLFEYFSETQRNKGNFPGRFSGRQFSNSRSEMNVSTLELGDSALYLCASSPGQGLSEAFFGQGTRLTVV.

This clone appeared a few times. The chain recombines TRBV25-1 with TRBJ1-1; 9 positions match TRBD1. The junction had 6 bases not matched to a gene; V was cut back by 6 bases and J by 1 base. The CDR3 has 15 residues. Germline-derived CDR1 and CDR2 are MGHDK and SYGVNS. In DNA form, the CDR3 reads TGTGCCAGCAGGGTAATGGGACAGGGGAACACTGAAGCTTTCTTT. As protein: CASRVMGQGNTEAFF.

The chain couples TRBV30 to TRBJ2-1; D is unresolved. The germline CDR1 and CDR2 sequences are GTSNPN and SVGIG (reference sequence). V lost 3 bases to trimming and J lost 6 bases, with 9 bases between them. This CDR3 is built from 12 residues. The CDR3 DNA reads TGTGCCTGGAGGGGGTTCGTCAATGAGCAGTTCTTC. Amino acids: CAWRGFVNEQFF.

This chain links TRBV30 with TRBJ2-7; D gene unclear. Germline values: CDR1 GTSNPN, CDR2 SVGIG (reference sequence). V lost 0 bases and J 4 bases, leaving 13 bases between the germline ends. CDR3 length: 14 residues. The CDR3 DNA is TGTGCCTGGAGTGTACCCCCCCAACTGTACGAGCAGTACTTC. It codes for CAWSVPPQLYEQYF.

The rearrangement uses TRBV6-5 and TRBJ1-2; TRBD1 agrees at 7 bases. The CDR3 runs 11 residues. The germline V gene encodes CDR1 MNHEY and CDR2 SVGAGI. Unmatched junction bases numbered 1, after V lost 8 bases and J lost 4 bases. The CDR3 is CASQGVYGYTF. The CDR3, as DNA: TGTGCCAGCCAGGGGGTCTATGGCTACACCTTC.

This clone was counted only a few times. The rearrangement joins TRBV6-5 to TRBJ1-1; D remains ambiguous. The CDR3 runs 13 residues. V lost 7 bases to trimming and J lost 1 base, with 10 bases between them. The germline CDR1 and CDR2 sequences are MNHEY and SVGAGI. The CDR3 here is CASTGRGNTEAFF. The CDR3 bases are TGTGCCAGCACCGGGCGAGGGAACACTGAAGCTTTCTTT.

The chain joins TRBV5-1 to TRBJ2-7; tentative D call: TRBD1 (7 bases). Between the trimmed V and J ends, which lost 3 bases and 6 bases, there was a span of 19 bases. Germline V gene lookup returns CDR1 SGHRS and CDR2 YFSETQ. This CDR3 is 15 amino acids long. The CDR3 nucleotides read TGCGCCAGCAGCTCCGGGACAGCGAACGGGGGCGAGCAGTACTTC. It yields the protein CASSSGTANGGEQYF. The entire variable domain, with the rest obtained from reference TRBV5-1 and TRBJ2-7, is as follows: KAGVTQTPRYLIKTRGQQVTLSCSPISGHRSVSWYQQTPGQGLQFLFEYFSETQRNKGNFPGRFSGRQFSNSRSEMNVSTLELGDSALYLCASSSGTANGGEQYFGPGTRLTVT.

This clone was counted a few times. The CDR3 spells CASSQDRGGSKNIQYF. CDR3 sequence (DNA): TGCGCCAGCAGCCAAGATCGGGGGGGCTCGAAAAACATTCAGTACTTC. The V call is TRBV4-1, the J call TRBJ2-4; 8 bases are shared with TRBD2. CDR1 and CDR2 (germline): MGHRA, YSYEKL. This CDR3 comprises 16 residues. V lost 0 bases, J lost 4 bases, and 5 bases stayed unmatched.

This sequence joins TRBV30 and TRBJ2-3, with a weak D call TRBD2 (7 bases). V was pared by 6 bases and J by 6 bases, with 13 bases between. The CDR3 extends over 12 amino acids. Per the germline V gene, CDR1 is GTSNPN and CDR2 is SVGIG (reference sequence). The CDR3 DNA sequence: TGTGCCTGTTCGGGGGGCTCCGATACGCAGTATTTT. Translated, it gives CACSGGSDTQYF.

The V call is TRBV7-9, the J call TRBJ1-1; D is unresolved. Germline CDR1 is SEHNR and CDR2 is FQNEAQ (reference sequence). The CDR3 totals 15 residues. The V end was cut by 1 base, the J end by 2 bases, with 11 bases between. As DNA, the CDR3 is TGTGCCAGCAGCTTAGAAGTGCGGGGTAACACTGAAGCTTTCTTT. Residues: CASSLEVRGNTEAFF.

V usage is TRBV6-5 and J usage is TRBJ2-7, with a possible D match to TRBD1 (5 bases). The CDR3 is made up of 15 amino acids. The V end was cut by 1 base, the J end by 4 bases, with 14 bases between. From germline, CDR1 is MNHEY and CDR2 SVGAGI. In DNA, the CDR3 is TGTGCCAGCAGTTACTTCCCTAATCAGGGATACGAGCAGTACTTC. Amino acids: CASSYFPNQGYEQYF.

This clone was seen a handful of times. The chain couples TRBV5-1 to TRBJ2-7; D is uncertain. The CDR3 contains 13 residues. V lost 5 bases, J lost 2 bases, and 11 bases lay in between. CDR1 and CDR2 (germline): SGHRS, YFSETQ. CDR3 bases: TGCGCCAGCAGAAGGGCACCCGCCTACGAGCAGTACTTC. Its translation is CASRRAPAYEQYF.

The genes are TRBV5-6 and TRBJ2-1; D ambiguous. The CDR3 is 15 residues long. Trimming took 4 bases from V and 2 from J, leaving 13 bases between them. Per the germline V gene, CDR1 is SGHDT and CDR2 is YYEEEE. CDR3 in DNA: TGTGCCAGCAGCAGAGAAAGGACGGCCTACAATGAGCAGTTCTTC. This translates into CASSRERTAYNEQFF.

This sequence joins TRBV29-1 and TRBJ2-2, with no clear D. V was shortened by 8 bases and J by 6 bases, with 10 bases between the two germline ends. Germline loops: CDR1 SQVTM, CDR2 ANQGSEA. CDR3 length: 11 amino acids. The CDR3 DNA sequence: TGCAGCAGTGCAAGTGCCGGGGAGCTGTTTTTT. As protein: CSSASAGELFF.

This clone turned up a few times. The genes are TRBV6-5 and TRBJ1-2; possible D gene TRBD1, 5 bases. Between the trimmed V and J ends, which lost 2 bases and 7 bases, there was a span of 5 bases. Germline assignment: CDR1 MNHEY and CDR2 SVGAGI. The CDR3 is made up of 11 amino acids. The CDR3, as DNA: TGTGCCAGCAGTTACAGGGGTGGCTACACCTTC. Its protein product is CASSYRGGYTF.

In its sample, this clone was seen a few times. This chain uses TRBV5-1 with TRBJ1-6, with TRBD1 as a possible D gene (6 bases). The CDR3 consists of 15 residues. V lost 4 bases to trimming and J lost 8 bases, with 16 bases between them. Germline CDR1 is SGHRS and CDR2 is YFSETQ. CDR3 residues: CASSPLGADDSPLHF. CDR3 nucleotides: TGCGCCAGCAGCCCCCTGGGGGCCGATGATTCACCCCTCCACTTT. Full variable domain (outside the CDR3, taken from reference TRBV5-1 and TRBJ1-6): KAGVTQTPRYLIKTRGQQVTLSCSPISGHRSVSWYQQTPGQGLQFLFEYFSETQRNKGNFPGRFSGRQFSNSRSEMNVSTLELGDSALYLCASSPLGADDSPLHFGNGTRLTVT.